Sequencing of this T cell receptor beta chain was carried out in a study of patients and donors after allogeneic stem cell transplantation. In TCRdb, the RT-PCR reads were re-called with MiXCR into one record per CDR3 protein. The sample lists over 150,000 distinct CDR3 sequences, approximately 30% occurring once. Germline V gives CDR1 MNHEY, CDR2 SVGEGT. Trimming stripped 3 bases from V and 1 base from J, with 12 bases between. CDR3 length: 15 residues. The chain employs TRBV6-2 or TRBV6-3 and TRBJ1-1; D unclear. The source of this sequence is a human donor who was either an allogeneic HSCT recipient or a stem cell or donor lymphocyte infusion donor (not recorded which). It is not recorded whose cells these are; they may come from a transplant donor. The material sequenced was blood, either unsorted or a sorted T cell fraction (not recorded which). CDR3 sequence (DNA): TGTGCCAGCAGTTATTCCCCCGCCGGGAACACTGAAGCTTTCTTT. Translated: CASSYSPAGNTEAFF.